Listed below are T cell receptor beta chains from one sample, sequenced in a study of shared clonotypes between healthy human individuals. Using immunoSEQ multiplex PCR, the repertoire was profiled, and TCRdb retains in-frame clones only, with some absent. The data hold roughly 110,000 clones, with about two thirds observed a single time. Sequencing input: memory CD8+ T cells sorted from blood. The origin of the receptors is a woman aged 25 to 39 in good health. Each CDR3 is given with its conserved first and last residue. A D gene is named only where the DNA matches it firmly. Clone size is stated in some rows and not others, as once, few, many or a class when expanded.

>TRBV10-3|many|TRBJ1-5|.
TGTGCCATCCTTTACTTTCAGCCCCAGCATTTT
CAILYFQPQHF
>TRBV15|.|TRBJ1-5|TRBD1
TGTGCCACCAGCTCTAGGACAGGCATCTATCAGCCCCAGCATTTT
CATSSRTGIYQPQHF
>TRBV5-6|.|TRBJ2-7|.
TGTGCCAGCCAATTACGAGCAGGGGAAGGCGAGCAGTACTTC
CASQLRAGEGEQYF
>TRBV11-2|.|TRBJ2-7|.
TGTGCCAGCAGCCAATGGAGGGGGGTTTTTTACTACGAGCAGTACTTC
CASSQWRGVFYYEQYF
>TRBV6-6|.|TRBJ2-7|.
TGTGCCAGCAGTTACCTCACGAGCTTCTACGAGCAGTACTTC
CASSYLTSFYEQYF
>TRBV27|.|TRBJ1-4|.
TGTGCCAGCGGGAGGATGGACAGTAATGAAAAACTGTTTTTT
CASGRMDSNEKLFF
>TRBV18|few|TRBJ2-7|TRBD1
TGTGCCAGCTCAGAACGGGACAGGGCCCTGGACGAGCAGTACTTC
CASSERDRALDEQYF
>TRBV28|.|TRBJ1-6|.
TGTGCCAGCAGTTTAGGGCAGGGGACGTCACCCCTCCACTTT
CASSLGQGTSPLHF
>TRBV15|.|TRBJ2-5|.
TGTGCCACCAGCATTCTGGGAAAAGAGACCCAGTACTTC
CATSILGKETQYF
>TRBV6-6|many|TRBJ2-3|.
TGTGCCAGCAGCCCCCACATGAGGGGAAGCACAGATACGCAGTATTTT
CASSPHMRGSTDTQYF